The text below deals with one T cell receptor (beta chain). Antigen: not known. This entry is derived from a study of spatial heterogeneity in lung cancer. On the study more broadly: A unique TCR and UMI combination showed up more than ten times in raw reads, on average.

Described time point: sample taken at primary tumor resection. Sequencing was performed on whole RNA extracted from tumor and nontumor lung tissue, or from frozen PBMC, and the material was left unsorted. Patients with untreated early-stage non-small cell lung cancer, numbering more than 55, were the donors. TCRdb itself ran the 5' RACE reads through MiXCR, one entry per CDR3 protein. The table lists around 75,000 distinct CDR3 sequences, less than 15% of them singletons, with under 7.5% in the top ten. V lost 2 bases to trimming and J lost 8 bases; unmatched junction nucleotides: 6. The CDR3 has 14 residues. Germline V gene sequence: CDR1 DFQATT, CDR2 SNEGSKA (reference sequence). Study conclusions and caveats: There were more appearances of ubiquitous expanded tumor TCRs in blood at resection than at follow-up.

The clonotype originates from a male donor with early-stage non-small cell lung cancer. The chain joins TRBV20-1 to TRBJ1-6; 7 bases agree with TRBD1. The input for sequencing was PBMCs, taken at surgery. DNA for the CDR3: TGCAGTGCTAGACCCGGGACAGACGATTCACCCCTCCACTTT. Its translation is CSARPGTDDSPLHF.